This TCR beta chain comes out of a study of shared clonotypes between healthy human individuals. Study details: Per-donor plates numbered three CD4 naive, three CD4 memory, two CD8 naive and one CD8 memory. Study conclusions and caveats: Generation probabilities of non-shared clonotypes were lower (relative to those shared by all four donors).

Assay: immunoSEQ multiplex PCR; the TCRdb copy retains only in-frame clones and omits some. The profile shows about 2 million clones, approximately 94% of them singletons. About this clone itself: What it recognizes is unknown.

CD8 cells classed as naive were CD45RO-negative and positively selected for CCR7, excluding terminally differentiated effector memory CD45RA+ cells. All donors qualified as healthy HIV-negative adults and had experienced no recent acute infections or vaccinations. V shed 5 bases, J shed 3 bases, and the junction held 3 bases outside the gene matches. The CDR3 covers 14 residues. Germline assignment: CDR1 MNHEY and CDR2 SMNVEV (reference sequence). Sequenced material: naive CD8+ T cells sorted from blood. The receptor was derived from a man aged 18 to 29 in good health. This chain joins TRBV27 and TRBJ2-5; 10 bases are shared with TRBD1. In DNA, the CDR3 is TGTGCCAGCAGTGACAGGGGGCAAAAAGAGACCCAGTACTTC. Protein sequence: CASSDRGQKETQYF.